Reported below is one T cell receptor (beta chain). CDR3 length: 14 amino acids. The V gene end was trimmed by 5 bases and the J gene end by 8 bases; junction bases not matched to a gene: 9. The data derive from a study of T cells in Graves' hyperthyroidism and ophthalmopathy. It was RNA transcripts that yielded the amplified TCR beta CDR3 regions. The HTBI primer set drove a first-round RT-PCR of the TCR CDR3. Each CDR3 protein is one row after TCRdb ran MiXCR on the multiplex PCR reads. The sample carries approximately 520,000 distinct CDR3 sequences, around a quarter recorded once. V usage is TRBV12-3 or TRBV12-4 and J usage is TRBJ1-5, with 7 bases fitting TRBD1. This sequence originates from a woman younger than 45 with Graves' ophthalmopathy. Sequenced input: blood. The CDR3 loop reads CASSETGSREPQHF. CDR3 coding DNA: TGTGCCAGCAGTGAGACAGGGTCCCGGGAGCCCCAGCATTTT.